The next 7 T cell receptor beta chains were all read from a single sample in a study of blood T cells in healthy people across ages. For the second PCR, which ran for about 6 to 11 cycles, a sample-barcoded 5' primer and a J-beta primer mix were used. A single record per CDR3 protein comes from TCRdb applying MiXCR to the 5' RACE reads. Of roughly 1,700,000 distinct CDR3 sequences listed, under 30% are singletons. Material: blood. The receptor set was obtained from a woman in her twenties or thirties in good health.

This clonotype was seen more than once but under ten times. CDR3 in amino acids: CASSQIRTDRGTFF. In DNA form, the CDR3 reads TGTGCCAGCAGCCAGATCCGGACGGACCGTGGGACTTTCTTT. The chain is built from TRBV3-1 and TRBJ1-1; D not certain. The CDR3 runs 14 residues. Germline CDR1 LGHDT, CDR2 YNNKEL (reference sequence). Trimming removed 3 bases at V and 12 bases at J, with 20 bases between.

The table lists this clonotype with a few counts. The chain recombines TRBV7-2 with TRBJ1-5, with 8 bases lining up with TRBD1. The junction had 8 bases not matched to a gene; V was cut back by 5 bases and J by 8 bases. This CDR3 has 14 residues. CDR1 and CDR2 (germline): SGHTA, FQGNSA. CDR3 protein: CASSPQTGDKPQHF. The CDR3 DNA is TGTGCCAGCAGCCCCCAGACAGGGGATAAGCCCCAGCATTTT.

The chain is built from TRBV5-1 and TRBJ2-4; the match to TRBD1 covers 10 bases. Unmatched junction bases numbered 8, after V lost 4 bases and J lost 13 bases. The CDR3 has 13 amino acids. Germline assignment: CDR1 SGHRS and CDR2 YFSETQ. CDR3 sequence: CASSRDRGRKQYF. CDR3 coding DNA: TGCGCCAGCAGCAGAGACAGGGGGCGGAAGCAGTACTTC.

The chain combines TRBV3-1 with TRBJ1-6; 8 nucleotides match TRBD1. CDR1 is LGHDT, CDR2 YNNKEL, per germline (reference sequence). V lost 4 bases and J lost 7; bases outside the gene matches: 12. The CDR3 is made up of 17 amino acids. This chain's CDR3 is CASSLLAGGLGNSPLHF. The CDR3 DNA reads TGTGCCAGCAGCCTATTAGCAGGGGGCTTAGGGAATTCACCCCTCCACTTT.

The table lists this clonotype with many counts. The chain joins TRBV15 to TRBJ1-4, with 10 bases lining up with TRBD1. Germline lookup yields CDR1 LNHNV and CDR2 YYDKDF (reference sequence). The CDR3 sequence is 16 residues long. Trimming cost V 5 bases and J 3 bases; bases outside gene matches: 6. The CDR3 loop is CATSDRDRGANEKLFF. DNA for the CDR3: TGTGCCACCAGCGACCGGGACAGGGGAGCTAATGAAAAACTGTTTTTT.

This clonotype turned up a few times. The rearrangement links TRBV12-3 or TRBV12-4 to TRBJ1-2; 8 bases map to TRBD1. J gave up 8 bases and V 6 bases, and 8 bases lay outside the gene matches. CDR3 length: 13 residues. The CDR3 region has the DNA TGTGCCAGCAGAGACCAGGGGGCAGGCGGCTACACCTTC. It translates to CASRDQGAGGYTF.

This clonotype was counted a few times. The chain recombines TRBV6-5 with TRBJ2-7; 9 nucleotides agree with TRBD1. Germline V gene data show CDR1 as MNHEY and CDR2 as SVGAGI. This CDR3 region has 18 residues. V trimming: 0 bases; J trimming: 5 bases; junction bases outside the gene matches: 14. CDR3 DNA sequence: TGTGCCAGCAGTTACTCGATAAAGGGACAGGGAGGGAACCACGAGCAGTACTTC. This encodes CASSYSIKGQGGNHEQYF.